Following are 8 T cell receptor beta chains from one sample sequenced in a study of PD-1 blockade in mismatch repair-deficient tumors. Clones were sequenced by immunoSEQ multiplex PCR, and TCRdb holds only the in-frame ones, with some missing. The data contain under 150,000 clones, about nine tenths of them singletons. The sequenced sample was peripheral blood, obtained approximately 73 weeks after starting pembrolizumab. The receptors were sampled from an adult with mismatch repair-deficient cancer.

In DNA, the CDR3 is TGTGCCAGCAGTGAATTAGGGGTTGGCTACACCTTC. It encodes CASSELGVGYTF. The genes are TRBV25-1 and TRBJ1-2, with D tentatively TRBD1 (5 bases). Trimming shortened V by 1 base and J by 7 bases, and 7 bases separated the two germline ends. The germline V gene encodes CDR1 MGHDK and CDR2 SYGVNS. This CDR3 has 12 amino acids.

The rearrangement uses TRBV6-1 and TRBJ1-2, with TRBD1 identical over 7 bases. V trimming: 4 bases; J trimming: 5 bases; junction bases outside the gene matches: 7. Germline V gene data show CDR1 as MNHNS and CDR2 as SASEGT. The CDR3 runs to 14 residues. The CDR3 nucleotides are TGTGCCAGCAGTGCGATACAGGGGACTTATGGCTACACCTTC. The encoded protein is CASSAIQGTYGYTF.

V and J are TRBV5-4 and TRBJ2-6; D remains ambiguous. This CDR3 has 15 amino acids. CDR1 is SGHNT and CDR2 is YYREEE in the germline V gene (reference sequence). Trimming shortened V by 1 base and J by 1 base, and 6 bases separated the two germline ends. CDR3 DNA: TGTGCCAGCAGCTTGATAGGGTCTGGGGCCAACGTCCTGACTTTC. Its translation is CASSLIGSGANVLTF.

The CDR3 nucleotides read TGCGCCAGCAGCTTACGGGAAGGAGATACGCAGTATTTT. Translating gives CASSLREGDTQYF. The chain recombines TRBV4-3 with TRBJ2-3, with D tentatively TRBD2 (5 bases). CDR3 length: 13 amino acids. Deletions cut 5 bases from V and 5 bases from J, with 11 bases between. Looked up from germline, CDR1 is LGHNA and CDR2 is YSLEER.

V is TRBV7-3 and J is TRBJ2-7; tentative D call: TRBD2 (6 bases). Trimming pared 2 bases from V and 3 bases from J, leaving 14 bases between. Looked up from germline, CDR1 is SGHTA and CDR2 is FQGTGA. The CDR3 extends over 15 amino acids. As DNA, the CDR3 is TGTGCCAGCAGCTTAGGCCCCGGGGGAGGCTACGAGCAGTACTTC. Amino acids: CASSLGPGGGYEQYF.

This clone occurred a few times. The chain links TRBV4-1 to TRBJ1-3; D is uncertain. The CDR3 contains 14 residues. Per the germline V gene, CDR1 is MGHRA and CDR2 is YSYEKL. Between the trimmed V and J ends, which lost 2 bases and 0 bases, there was a span of 5 bases. CDR3 protein: CASSQLHSGNTIYF. DNA for the CDR3: TGCGCCAGCAGCCAATTACACTCTGGAAACACCATATATTTT.

This clone was counted a single time. The chain carries TRBV25-1 and TRBJ2-5; a weak D match, TRBD2 (5 bases). The CDR3 sequence is 14 residues long. With 0 bases removed from V and 1 base from J, the gap between germline ends came to 6 bases. Germline CDR1 is MGHDK and CDR2 is SYGVNS. The CDR3 sequence is CASSEYGIQETQYF. CDR3 nucleotides: TGTGCCAGCAGTGAATACGGGATCCAAGAGACCCAGTACTTC.

The J gene is TRBJ2-1, the V gene TRBV7-9, with D hard to call. CDR3 length: 12 residues. V lost 1 base to trimming and J lost 12 bases, with 10 bases between them. In germline, CDR1 is SEHNR, CDR2 FQNEAQ (reference sequence). CDR3 in amino acids: CASSLVFYRQFF. CDR3 nucleotide sequence: TGTGCCAGCAGCTTAGTCTTTTATCGGCAGTTCTTC.